This note documents a single T cell receptor beta chain sequence. Its antigen is still unknown. This entry is derived from a study of identical twins. TCRdb passed the 5' RACE reads through MiXCR, listing each CDR3 protein once. This sample has roughly 750,000 distinct CDR3 sequences, with 21% found just once. The CDR3 is 13 amino acids. With 6 bases removed from V and 3 bases from J, the gap between germline ends came to 12 bases. From germline, CDR1 is DFQATT and CDR2 SNEGSKA (reference sequence). General study findings and limits: The study found that models underestimated out-of-frame TCR alpha sharing in monozygotic twins. High-abundance cord blood beta clonotypes had fewer insertions; memory repertoires showed none.

The data also belong to a second study, concerning T cells expressing NK-cell markers.

The clonotype comes from a woman aged 18 to 35 in good health. Sequencing input: PBMCs. The V and J genes are TRBV20-1 and TRBJ2-1; tentative D call: TRBD2 (5 bases). The CDR3 DNA reads TGCAGTGCCCTTGGACTCCTCTACAATGAGCAGTTCTTC. As protein: CSALGLLYNEQFF.